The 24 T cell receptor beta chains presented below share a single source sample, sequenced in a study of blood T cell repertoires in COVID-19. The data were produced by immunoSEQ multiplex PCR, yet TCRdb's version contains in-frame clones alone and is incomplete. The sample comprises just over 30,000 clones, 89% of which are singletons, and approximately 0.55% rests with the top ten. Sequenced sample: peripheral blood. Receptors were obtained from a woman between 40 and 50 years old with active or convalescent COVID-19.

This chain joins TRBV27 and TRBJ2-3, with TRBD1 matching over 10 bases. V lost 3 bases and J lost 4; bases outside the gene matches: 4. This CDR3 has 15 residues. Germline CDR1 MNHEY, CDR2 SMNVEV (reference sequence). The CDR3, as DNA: TGTGCCAGCAGTTTCGGGACAGGGGTATCAGATACGCAGTATTTT. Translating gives CASSFGTGVSDTQYF.

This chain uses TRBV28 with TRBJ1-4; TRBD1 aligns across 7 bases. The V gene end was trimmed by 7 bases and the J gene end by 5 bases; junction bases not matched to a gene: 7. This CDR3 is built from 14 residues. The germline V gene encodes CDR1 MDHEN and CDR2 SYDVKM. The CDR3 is CASTVGTVNEKLFF. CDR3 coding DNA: TGTGCCAGCACGGTTGGGACAGTCAATGAAAAACTGTTTTTT.

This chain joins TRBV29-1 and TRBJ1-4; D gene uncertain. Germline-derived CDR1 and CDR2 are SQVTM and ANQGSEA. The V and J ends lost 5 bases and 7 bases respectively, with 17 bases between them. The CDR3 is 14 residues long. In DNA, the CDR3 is TGCAGCGTTACACCGGGTCGTGGGAGTGAAAAACTGTTTTTT. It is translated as CSVTPGRGSEKLFF. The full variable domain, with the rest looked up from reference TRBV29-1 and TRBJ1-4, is SAVISQKPSRDICQRGTSLTIQCQVDSQVTMMFWYRQQPGQSLTLIATANQGSEATYESGFVIDKFPISRPNLTFSTLTVSNMSPEDSSIYLCSVTPGRGSEKLFFGSGTQLSVL.

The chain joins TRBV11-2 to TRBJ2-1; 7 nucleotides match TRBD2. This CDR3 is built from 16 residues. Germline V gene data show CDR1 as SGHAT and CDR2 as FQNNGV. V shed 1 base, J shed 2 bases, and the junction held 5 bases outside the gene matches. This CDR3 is CASSLGSSGTYNEQFF. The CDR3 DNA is TGTGCCAGCAGCTTAGGGTCTAGCGGTACCTACAATGAGCAGTTCTTC.

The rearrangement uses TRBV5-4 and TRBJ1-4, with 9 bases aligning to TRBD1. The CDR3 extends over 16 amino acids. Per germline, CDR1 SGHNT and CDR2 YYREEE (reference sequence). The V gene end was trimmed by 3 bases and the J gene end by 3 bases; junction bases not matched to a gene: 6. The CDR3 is CASSYGTGSANEKLFF. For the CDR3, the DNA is TGTGCCAGCAGCTACGGGACAGGGTCCGCTAATGAAAAACTGTTTTTT.

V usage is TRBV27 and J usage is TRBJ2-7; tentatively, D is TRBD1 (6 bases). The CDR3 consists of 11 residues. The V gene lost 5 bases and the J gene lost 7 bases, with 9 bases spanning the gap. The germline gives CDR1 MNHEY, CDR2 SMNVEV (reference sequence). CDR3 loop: CASSAGTEQYF. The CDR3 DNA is TGTGCCAGCAGTGCCGGGACAGAGCAGTACTTC.

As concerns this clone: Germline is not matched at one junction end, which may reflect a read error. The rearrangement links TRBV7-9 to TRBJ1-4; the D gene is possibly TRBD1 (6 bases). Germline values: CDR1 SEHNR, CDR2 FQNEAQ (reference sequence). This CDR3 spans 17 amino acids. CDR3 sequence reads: CASSERPQGPSKEKLFF. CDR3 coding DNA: TGTGCCAGCAGCGAAAGACCCCAGGGGCCCTCTAAAGAAAAACTGTTTTTT. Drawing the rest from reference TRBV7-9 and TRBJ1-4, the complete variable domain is DTGVSQNPRHKITKRGQNVTFRCDPISEHNRLYWYRQTLGQGPEFLTYFQNEAQLEKSRLLSDRFSAERPKGSFSTLEIQRTEQGDSAMYLCASSERPQGPSKEKLFFGSGTQLSVL.

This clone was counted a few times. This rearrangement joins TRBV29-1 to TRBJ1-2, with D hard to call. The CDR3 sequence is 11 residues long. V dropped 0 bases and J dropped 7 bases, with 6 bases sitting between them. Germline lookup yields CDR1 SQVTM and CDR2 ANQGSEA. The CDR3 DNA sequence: TGCAGCGTTGAAGATCGGGGTGGCTACACCTTC. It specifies CSVEDRGGYTF.

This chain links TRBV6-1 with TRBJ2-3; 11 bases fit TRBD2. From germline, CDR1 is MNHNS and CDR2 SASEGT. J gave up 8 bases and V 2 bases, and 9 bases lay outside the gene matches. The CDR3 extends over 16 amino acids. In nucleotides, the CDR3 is TGTGCCAGCAGTGAATCACGGACTAGCGGGTCAGGTACGCAGTATTTT. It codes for CASSESRTSGSGTQYF.

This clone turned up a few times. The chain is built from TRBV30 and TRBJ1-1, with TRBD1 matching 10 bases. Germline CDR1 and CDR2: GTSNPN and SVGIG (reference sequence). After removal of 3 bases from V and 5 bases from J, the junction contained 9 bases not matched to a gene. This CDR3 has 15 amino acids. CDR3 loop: CAWRRDRGVRTEAFF. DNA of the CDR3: TGTGCCTGGAGAAGGGACAGGGGAGTGAGAACTGAAGCTTTCTTT. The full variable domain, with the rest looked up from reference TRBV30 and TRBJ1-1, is SQTIHQWPATLVQPVGSPLSLECTVEGTSNPNLYWYRQAAGRGLQLLFYSVGIGQISSEVPQNLSASRPQDRQFILSSKKLLLSDSGFYLCAWRRDRGVRTEAFFGQGTRLTVV.

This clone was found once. The CDR3 here is CASSTVAGGEYEQYF. DNA for the CDR3: TGCGCCAGCAGCACCGTAGCGGGGGGTGAGTACGAGCAGTACTTC. J is TRBJ2-7 and V is TRBV5-1, with 10 bases that match TRBD2. Germline values: CDR1 SGHRS, CDR2 YFSETQ. CDR3 length: 15 amino acids. The ends lost 4 bases at V and 4 bases at J; junction bases unmatched: 8.

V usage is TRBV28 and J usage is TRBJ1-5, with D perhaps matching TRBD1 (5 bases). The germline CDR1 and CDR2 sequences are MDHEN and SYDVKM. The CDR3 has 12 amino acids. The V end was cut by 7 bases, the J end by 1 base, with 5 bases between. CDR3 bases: TGTGCCAGCAACAGGAGCAATCAGCCCCAGCATTTT. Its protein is CASNRSNQPQHF.

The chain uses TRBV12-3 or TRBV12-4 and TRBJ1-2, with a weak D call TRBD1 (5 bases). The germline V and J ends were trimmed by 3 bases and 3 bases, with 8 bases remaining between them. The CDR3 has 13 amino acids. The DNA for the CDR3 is TGTGCCAGCAGTTTGGGGGGATACTATGGCTACACCTTC. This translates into CASSLGGYYGYTF.

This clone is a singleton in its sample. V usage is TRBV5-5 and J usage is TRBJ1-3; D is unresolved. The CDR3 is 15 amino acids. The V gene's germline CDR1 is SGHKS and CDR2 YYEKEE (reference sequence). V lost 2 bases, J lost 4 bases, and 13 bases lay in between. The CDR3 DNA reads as TGTGCCAGCAGCTTACAACGACTGATGGGAAACACCATATATTTT. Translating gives CASSLQRLMGNTIYF.

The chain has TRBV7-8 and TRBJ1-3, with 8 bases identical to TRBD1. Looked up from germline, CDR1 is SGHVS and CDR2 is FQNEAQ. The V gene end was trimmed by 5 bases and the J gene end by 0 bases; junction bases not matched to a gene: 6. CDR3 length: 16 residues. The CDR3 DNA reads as TGTGCCAGCAGCCAGGGGACAGGCATCTCTGGAAACACCATATATTTT. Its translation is CASSQGTGISGNTIYF.

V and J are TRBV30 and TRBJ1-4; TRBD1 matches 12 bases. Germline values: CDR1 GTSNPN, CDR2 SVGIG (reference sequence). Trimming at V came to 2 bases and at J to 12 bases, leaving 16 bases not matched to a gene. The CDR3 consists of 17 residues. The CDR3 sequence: CAWSLAGQGALRRELFF. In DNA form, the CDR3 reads TGTGCCTGGAGTCTGGCGGGACAGGGGGCTTTGCGACGGGAACTGTTTTTT.

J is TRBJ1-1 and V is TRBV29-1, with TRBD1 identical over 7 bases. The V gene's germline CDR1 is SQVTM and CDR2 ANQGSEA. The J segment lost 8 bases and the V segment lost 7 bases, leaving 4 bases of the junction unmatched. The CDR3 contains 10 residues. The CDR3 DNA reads TGCAGCGCCCGACAGGGAGAAGCTTTCTTT. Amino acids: CSARQGEAFF.

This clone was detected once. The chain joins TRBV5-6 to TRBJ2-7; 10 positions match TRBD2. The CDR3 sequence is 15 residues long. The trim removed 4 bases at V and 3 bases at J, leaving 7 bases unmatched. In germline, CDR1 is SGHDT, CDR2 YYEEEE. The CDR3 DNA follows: TGTGCCAGCAGCGCCAGCGGGGGGGCGCACTACGAGCAGTACTTC. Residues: CASSASGGAHYEQYF. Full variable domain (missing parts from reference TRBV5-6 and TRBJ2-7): DAGVTQSPTHLIKTRGQQVTLRCSPKSGHDTVSWYQQALGQGPQFIFQYYEEEERQRGNFPDRFSGHQFPNYSSELNVNALLLGDSALYLCASSASGGAHYEQYFGPGTRLTVT.

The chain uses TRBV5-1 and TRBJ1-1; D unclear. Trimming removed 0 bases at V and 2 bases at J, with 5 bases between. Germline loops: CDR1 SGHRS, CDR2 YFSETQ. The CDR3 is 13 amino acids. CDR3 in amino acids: CASSLVINTEAFF. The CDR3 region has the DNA TGCGCCAGCAGCTTGGTAATTAACACTGAAGCTTTCTTT.

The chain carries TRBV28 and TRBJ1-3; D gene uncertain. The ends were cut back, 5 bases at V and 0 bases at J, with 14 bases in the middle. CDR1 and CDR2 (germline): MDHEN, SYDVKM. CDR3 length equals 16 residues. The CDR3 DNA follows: TGTGCCAGCAGTGGCTACAGAGAAAGCTCTGGAAACACCATATATTTT. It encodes CASSGYRESSGNTIYF.

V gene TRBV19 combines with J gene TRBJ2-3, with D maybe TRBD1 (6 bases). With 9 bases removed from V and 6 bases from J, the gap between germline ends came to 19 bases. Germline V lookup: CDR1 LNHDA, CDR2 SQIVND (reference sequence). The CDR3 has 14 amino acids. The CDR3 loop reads CASSPGAPLDTQYF. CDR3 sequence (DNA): TGTGCCAGCTCTCCAGGGGCCCCGCTGGATACGCAGTATTTT. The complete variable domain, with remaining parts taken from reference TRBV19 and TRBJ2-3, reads DGGITQSPKYLFRKEGQNVTLSCEQNLNHDAMYWYRQDPGQGLRLIYYSQIVNDFQKGDIAEGYSVSREKKESFPLTVTSAQKNPTAFYLCASSPGAPLDTQYFGPGTRLTVL.

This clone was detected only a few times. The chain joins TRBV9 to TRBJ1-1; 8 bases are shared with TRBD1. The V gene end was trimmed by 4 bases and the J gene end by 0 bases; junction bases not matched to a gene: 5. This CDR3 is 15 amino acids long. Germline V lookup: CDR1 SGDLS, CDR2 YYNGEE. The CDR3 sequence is CASSPRTGLNTEAFF. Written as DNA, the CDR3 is TGTGCCAGCAGCCCCCGGACAGGGTTGAACACTGAAGCTTTCTTT.

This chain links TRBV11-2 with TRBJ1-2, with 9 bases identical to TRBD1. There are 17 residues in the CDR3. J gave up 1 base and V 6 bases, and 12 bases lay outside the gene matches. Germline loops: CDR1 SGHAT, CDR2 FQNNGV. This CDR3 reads CASRRPGQGPFNYGYTF. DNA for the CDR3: TGTGCCAGCAGGAGGCCGGGACAGGGTCCCTTTAACTATGGCTACACCTTC.

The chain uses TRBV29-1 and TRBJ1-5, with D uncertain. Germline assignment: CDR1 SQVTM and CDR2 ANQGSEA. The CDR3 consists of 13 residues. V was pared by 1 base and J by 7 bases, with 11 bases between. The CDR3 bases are TGCAGCGTTGAAGTTGAGGGAAACCAGCCCCAGCATTTT. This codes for CSVEVEGNQPQHF.